Following are 11 T cell receptor beta chains from one sample sequenced in a study of Ad26.COV2.S vaccination and SARS-CoV-2 variants. TCRdb's table, derived via immunoSEQ multiplex PCR, lists solely in-frame clones and lacks some. In the table there are about 320,000 clones, over 80% of which are singletons. Specified treatment: roughly 20 received Ad26.COV2.S at low or high dose, single or two shots; roughly five received placebo; per-sample allocation not given. It was on day 63 after the first vaccine or placebo injection that samples were taken. The sequencing here drew on peripheral blood, taken in a trial of Ad26.COV2.S vaccine versus placebo. These TCRs come from a person between 18 and 59 years old who received the Ad26.COV2.S COVID-19 vaccine or a placebo.

The V and J genes are TRBV6-6 and TRBJ1-6; 8 bases map to TRBD1. CDR3 size: 17 residues. V shed 6 bases and J 8 bases; nucleotides not matched to a gene: 15. CDR1 and CDR2 (germline): MNHNY, SVGAGI (reference sequence). CDR3 region: CASSRKHPGQDDSPLHF. The CDR3 bases are TGTGCCAGCAGCCGAAAACACCCGGGACAGGATGATTCACCCCTCCACTTT.

This clone was observed a single time. The chain has TRBV7-9 and TRBJ1-2; D is ambiguous. This CDR3 is 12 amino acids long. Trimming removed 1 base at V and 8 bases at J, with 8 bases between. Per the germline V gene, CDR1 is SEHNR and CDR2 is FQNEAQ (reference sequence). The CDR3 sequence: CASSLGTVGYTF. In DNA form, the CDR3 reads TGTGCCAGCAGCTTAGGGACGGTCGGCTACACCTTC.

This rearrangement joins TRBV7-2 to TRBJ1-4; D is uncertain. Germline CDR1 SGHTA, CDR2 FQGNSA. CDR3 length: 14 amino acids. V lost 5 bases, J lost 0 bases, and 7 bases lay in between. This chain's CDR3 is CASSIVATNEKLFF. CDR3 nucleotide sequence: TGTGCCAGCAGCATAGTAGCAACTAATGAAAAACTGTTTTTT.

The genes are TRBV5-5 and TRBJ1-4, with 7 bases fitting TRBD1. J lost 5 bases, V lost 4 bases, and 14 bases had no gene match. The germline CDR1 and CDR2 sequences are SGHKS and YYEKEE (reference sequence). There are 17 residues in the CDR3. CDR3 bases: TGTGCCAGCAGCCCGGGCGGGTTGAGGGGGCAAAATGAAAAACTGTTTTTT. Translating it yields CASSPGGLRGQNEKLFF. Variable domain in full (rest from reference TRBV5-5 and TRBJ1-4): DAGVTQSPTHLIKTRGQQVTLRCSPISGHKSVSWYQQVLGQGPQFIFQYYEKEERGRGNFPDRFSARQFPNYSSELNVNALLLGDSALYLCASSPGGLRGQNEKLFFGSGTQLSVL.

The chain has TRBV12-5 and TRBJ1-2; D possibly corresponds to TRBD1 (5 bases). The CDR3 is 17 amino acids. In germline, CDR1 is LGHNT, CDR2 FRNRAP. Trimming cost V 0 bases and J 4 bases, with 18 bases left between them. Written as DNA, the CDR3 is TGTGCTAGTGGTTTGGTACCCGACATTATTAGGGGCTATGGCTACACCTTC. This gives the protein CASGLVPDIIRGYGYTF. The entire variable domain, with the rest obtained from reference TRBV12-5 and TRBJ1-2, is as follows: DARVTQTPRHKVTEMGQEVTMRCQPILGHNTVFWYRQTMMQGLELLAYFRNRAPLDDSGMPKDRFSAEMPDATLATLKIQPSEPRDSAVYFCASGLVPDIIRGYGYTFGSGTRLTVV.

V and J are TRBV9 and TRBJ2-3; possibly TRBD1 for D (5 bases). V was shortened by 4 bases and J by 2 bases, with 14 bases between the two germline ends. Germline V gene lookup returns CDR1 SGDLS and CDR2 YYNGEE. The CDR3 covers 15 residues. The CDR3 bases are TGTGCCAGCAGCTATACCGTGGGGCCCACAGATACGCAGTATTTT. It encodes CASSYTVGPTDTQYF.

The V call is TRBV11-2, the J call TRBJ1-3; unclear D gene. CDR3 length: 14 residues. Trimming left V 0 bases short and J 7 bases short, with 10 bases between. Per the germline V gene, CDR1 is SGHAT and CDR2 is FQNNGV. CDR3 loop: CASSLDGVGNTIYF. DNA for the CDR3: TGTGCCAGCAGCTTAGATGGCGTGGGGAACACCATATATTTT. Combining the CDR3 with reference TRBV11-2 and TRBJ1-3 gives the whole variable domain EAGVAQSPRYKIIEKRQSVAFWCNPISGHATLYWYQQILGQGPKLLIQFQNNGVVDDSQLPKDRFSAERLKGVDSTLKIQPAKLEDSAVYLCASSLDGVGNTIYFGEGSWLTVV.

Turning to this clone: The sample has other DNA sequences that encode this CDR3 too. The chain carries TRBV28 and TRBJ2-7, with D unresolved. Germline values: CDR1 MDHEN, CDR2 SYDVKM. The V and J ends lost 2 bases and 4 bases respectively, with 3 bases between them. There are 11 residues in the CDR3. DNA of the CDR3: TGTGCCAGCAGTTTAACTTACGAGCAGTACTTC. Translation gives CASSLTYEQYF.

The V and J genes are TRBV28 and TRBJ1-6; D remains unclear. Per germline, CDR1 MDHEN and CDR2 SYDVKM. The V end was cut by 10 bases, the J end by 9 bases, with 19 bases between. The CDR3 consists of 14 residues. CDR3 bases: TGTGCCACGATCGGGAGGGAGGTAGGTTCACCCCTCCACTTT. Amino acids: CATIGREVGSPLHF.

V usage is TRBV15 and J usage is TRBJ1-1; a weak D match, TRBD1 (6 bases). CDR3 length: 16 residues. Trimming cost V 5 bases and J 5 bases, with 21 bases left between them. Germline V gives CDR1 LNHNV, CDR2 YYDKDF (reference sequence). CDR3 region: CATSHQQGRGWTEAFF. The CDR3 region has the DNA TGTGCCACCAGCCACCAACAGGGTCGGGGATGGACTGAAGCTTTCTTT. Combining the CDR3 with reference TRBV15 and TRBJ1-1 gives the whole variable domain DAMVIQNPRYQVTQFGKPVTLSCSQTLNHNVMYWYQQKSSQAPKLLFHYYDKDFNNEADTPDNFQSRRPNTSFCFLDIRSPGLGDTAMYLCATSHQQGRGWTEAFFGQGTRLTVV.

This chain links TRBV19 with TRBJ1-6; D is uncertain. The CDR3 length is 14 residues. V dropped 0 bases and J dropped 4 bases, with 4 bases sitting between them. The germline CDR1 and CDR2 sequences are LNHDA and SQIVND (reference sequence). In DNA form, the CDR3 reads TGTGCCAGTAGTATAGAAAAGTATAATTCACCCCTCCACTTT. This codes for CASSIEKYNSPLHF.